The sequence of this T cell receptor (beta chain) was determined in a study of monozygotic twins with inflammatory bowel disease. Per germline, CDR1 SGHKS and CDR2 YYEKEE (reference sequence). The length of the CDR3 is 13 residues. From the 5' RACE reads, TCRdb lists one entry per CDR3 protein and no DNA. The table counts a few hundred thousand distinct CDR3 sequences; roughly 2.6% lies in the top ten. J is TRBJ1-2 and V is TRBV5-5; the TCRdb call, TRBD1, lacks DNA for checking. Input material: blood. The receptor was isolated from a human donor with ulcerative colitis or Crohn's disease, or a healthy co-twin of an affected twin (not recorded which). CDR3 in amino acids: CASSPNVGDGYTF.